These 3 T cell receptor beta chains share one sample of origin, sequenced in a study of beta chain features in type 1 diabetes. The isolated RNA, all of it, was reverse transcribed, so expressed TCRB transcripts were what got sequenced. The data were produced by immunoSEQ multiplex PCR, yet TCRdb's version contains in-frame clones alone and is incomplete. The data show roughly 450,000 clones, more than 11% seen once. The specimen sequenced was naive CD4+ T cells from blood. These receptors were taken from a young man in good health.

This clone occurred a few times. This chain uses TRBV30 with TRBJ2-1; D uncertain. The CDR3 loop spans 14 amino acids. Trimming pared 5 bases from V and 0 bases from J, leaving 11 bases between. Germline-derived CDR1 and CDR2 are GTSNPN and SVGIG (reference sequence). As DNA, the CDR3 is TGTGCCTGGGCGTATCTTAGCTCCTACAATGAGCAGTTCTTC. The encoded protein is CAWAYLSSYNEQFF.

V gene TRBV2 combines with J gene TRBJ1-2, with 7 bases matching TRBD1. Losses at the gene ends were 0 bases for V and 5 bases for J; bases not matched to a gene: 6. The CDR3 contains 15 residues. Germline CDR1 and CDR2: SNHLY and FYNNEI. The CDR3 loop is CASSEALTGAYGYTF. CDR3 sequence (DNA): TGTGCCAGCAGTGAAGCGCTTACAGGGGCGTATGGCTACACCTTC.

Note on this clone: In the same sample, other DNA sequences code for this CDR3. The V and J genes are TRBV6-6 and TRBJ2-5, with unresolved D. The CDR3 consists of 11 residues. CDR1 MNHNY and CDR2 SVGAGI come from the germline V gene (reference sequence). Deletions cut 1 base from V and 5 bases from J, with 2 bases between. CDR3 in DNA: TGTGCCAGCAGTTACTTGGAGACCCAGTACTTC. Its translation: CASSYLETQYF.